What follows are 10 T cell receptor beta chains derived from one specimen sequenced in a study of shared clonotypes between healthy human individuals. The protocol was immunoSEQ multiplex PCR, while the TCRdb copy is restricted to in-frame clones and leaves out a portion. The sample consists of 2,100,000 or so clones, more than 90% of them appearing once. Sequenced input: naive CD4+ T cells sorted from blood. Subset denoted: CD45RA+ positively selected. These receptors were collected from a man between 18 and 35 years old in good health.

The rearrangement uses TRBV30 and TRBJ2-7, with D hard to call. The V end was cut by 0 bases, the J end by 7 bases, with 13 bases between. CDR1 is GTSNPN, CDR2 SVGIG, per germline (reference sequence). The CDR3 extends over 13 amino acids. The DNA of the CDR3 is TGTGCCTGGAGTGTGACGGCCAGAATGGAGCAGTACTTC. Translated: CAWSVTARMEQYF. Combining the CDR3 with reference TRBV30 and TRBJ2-7 gives the whole variable domain SQTIHQWPATLVQPVGSPLSLECTVEGTSNPNLYWYRQAAGRGLQLLFYSVGIGQISSEVPQNLSASRPQDRQFILSSKKLLLSDSGFYLCAWSVTARMEQYFGPGTRLTVT.

This sequence joins TRBV19 and TRBJ1-4, with D perhaps matching TRBD1 (5 bases). This CDR3 spans 15 amino acids. The V gene lost 6 bases and the J gene lost 5 bases, with 16 bases spanning the gap. Germline CDR1 is LNHDA and CDR2 is SQIVND (reference sequence). CDR3 loop: CASSPREGRNEKLFF. As DNA, the CDR3 is TGTGCCAGTAGCCCGCGGGAGGGACGAAATGAAAAACTGTTTTTT.

This clone was counted once. The rearrangement uses TRBV5-1 and TRBJ2-3; 8 bases align to TRBD1. CDR3 length: 15 residues. Germline V CDR1 and CDR2: SGHRS, YFSETQ. The V segment lost 7 bases and the J segment 1 base; nucleotides outside the gene matches: 8. The CDR3 DNA sequence: TGCGCCAGCTGCCCAGGGGGCAGGCGCACAGATACGCAGTATTTT. Protein sequence: CASCPGGRRTDTQYF.

The gene calls are TRBV7-9 and TRBJ1-3; D unresolved. V lost 5 bases and J lost 1, with 9 bases in between. This CDR3 is built from 14 residues. CDR1 and CDR2 (germline): SEHNR, FQNEAQ (reference sequence). The CDR3 protein is CASSPRVSGNTIYF. CDR3 sequence (DNA): TGTGCCAGCAGCCCGCGCGTATCTGGAAACACCATATATTTT.

This chain uses TRBV5-1 with TRBJ2-5, with D hard to call. Germline lookup yields CDR1 SGHRS and CDR2 YFSETQ. Trimming took 0 bases from V and 3 from J, leaving 9 bases between them. The CDR3 consists of 14 residues. In DNA form, the CDR3 reads TGCGCCAGCAGCTTGGATGGGGTCGAAGAGACCCAGTACTTC. This gives the protein CASSLDGVEETQYF.

The rearrangement links TRBV28 to TRBJ1-2; D is unresolved. Germline V gene lookup returns CDR1 MDHEN and CDR2 SYDVKM. Trimming shortened V by 6 bases and J by 0 bases, and 8 bases separated the two germline ends. The CDR3 length is 13 residues. The CDR3 DNA follows: TGTGCCAGCAGCTGGGAGGCTAACTATGGCTACACCTTC. Protein: CASSWEANYGYTF.

This clone was picked up a small number of times. The J gene is TRBJ2-5, the V gene TRBV11-3; perhaps TRBD1 as D (6 bases). V lost 1 base and J 1 base, leaving 13 bases between the germline ends. Germline loops: CDR1 SGHNT, CDR2 YENEEA. CDR3 size: 16 residues. In DNA form, the CDR3 reads TGTGCCAGCAGCTTAGGATCCTCAGGGGTCCAAGAGACCCAGTACTTC. Its protein is CASSLGSSGVQETQYF.

V usage is TRBV10-3 and J usage is TRBJ1-2; D unclear. CDR3 length: 15 residues. Germline CDR1 and CDR2: ENHRY and SYGVKD. Trimming pared 3 bases from V and 4 bases from J, leaving 15 bases between. Here the CDR3 reads CAISEDSPGSYGYTF. The CDR3 nucleotides are TGTGCCATCAGTGAAGACTCCCCGGGTAGCTATGGCTACACCTTC.

The CDR3 nucleotides are TGCAGCGCGACAGGGGGCAGGGACCACAGCTCCTACGAGCAGTACTTC. Protein sequence: CSATGGRDHSSYEQYF. V usage is TRBV29-1 and J usage is TRBJ2-7; 10 nucleotides match TRBD1. This CDR3 has 16 residues. V lost 7 bases to trimming and J lost 0 bases; unmatched junction nucleotides: 12. Germline V gene data show CDR1 as SQVTM and CDR2 as ANQGSEA.

The V call is TRBV5-1, the J call TRBJ2-1; TRBD2 agrees at 10 bases. With 8 bases clipped from V and 5 bases from J, the junction kept 10 bases outside the gene matches. The CDR3 totals 15 residues. Germline CDR1 is SGHRS and CDR2 is YFSETQ. CDR3 residues: CASNTGLAPNNEQFF. The CDR3 bases are TGCGCCAGTAATACGGGACTAGCGCCTAACAATGAGCAGTTCTTC. The full variable domain, its missing parts supplied by reference TRBV5-1 and TRBJ2-1, is KAGVTQTPRYLIKTRGQQVTLSCSPISGHRSVSWYQQTPGQGLQFLFEYFSETQRNKGNFPGRFSGRQFSNSRSEMNVSTLELGDSALYLCASNTGLAPNNEQFFGPGTRLTVL.